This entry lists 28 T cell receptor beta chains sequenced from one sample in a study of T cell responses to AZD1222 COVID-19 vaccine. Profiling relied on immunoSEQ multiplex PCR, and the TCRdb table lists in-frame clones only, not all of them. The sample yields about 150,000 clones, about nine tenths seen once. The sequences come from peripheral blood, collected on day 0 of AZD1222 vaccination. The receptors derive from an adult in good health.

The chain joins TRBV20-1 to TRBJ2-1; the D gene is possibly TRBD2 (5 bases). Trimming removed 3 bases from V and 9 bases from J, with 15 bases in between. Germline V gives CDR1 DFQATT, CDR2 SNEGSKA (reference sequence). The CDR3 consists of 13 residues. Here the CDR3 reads CSASLEGSGEQFF. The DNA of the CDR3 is TGCAGTGCTAGTCTCGAAGGGAGCGGTGAGCAGTTCTTC.

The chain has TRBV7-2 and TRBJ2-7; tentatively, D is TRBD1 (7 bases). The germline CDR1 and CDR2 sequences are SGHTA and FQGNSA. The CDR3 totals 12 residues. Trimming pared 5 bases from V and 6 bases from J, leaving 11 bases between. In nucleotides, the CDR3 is TGTGCCAGCAGCCAGGGGGGTTCCGAGCAGTACTTC. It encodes CASSQGGSEQYF. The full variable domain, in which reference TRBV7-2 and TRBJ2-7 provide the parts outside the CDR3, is GAGVSQSPSNKVTEKGKDVELRCDPISGHTALYWYRQSLGQGLEFLIYFQGNSAPDKSGLPSDRFSAERTGGSVSTLTIQRTQQEDSAVYLCASSQGGSEQYFGPGTRLTVT.

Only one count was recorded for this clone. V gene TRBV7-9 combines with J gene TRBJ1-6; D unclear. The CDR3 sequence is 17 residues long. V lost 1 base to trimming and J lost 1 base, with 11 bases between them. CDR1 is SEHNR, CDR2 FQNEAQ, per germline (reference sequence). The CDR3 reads CASSLGRGESYNSPLHF. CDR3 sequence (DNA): TGTGCCAGCAGCTTAGGGCGCGGAGAGTCCTATAATTCACCCCTCCACTTT. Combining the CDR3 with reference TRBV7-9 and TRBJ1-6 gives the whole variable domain DTGVSQNPRHKITKRGQNVTFRCDPISEHNRLYWYRQTLGQGPEFLTYFQNEAQLEKSRLLSDRFSAERPKGSFSTLEIQRTEQGDSAMYLCASSLGRGESYNSPLHFGNGTRLTVT.

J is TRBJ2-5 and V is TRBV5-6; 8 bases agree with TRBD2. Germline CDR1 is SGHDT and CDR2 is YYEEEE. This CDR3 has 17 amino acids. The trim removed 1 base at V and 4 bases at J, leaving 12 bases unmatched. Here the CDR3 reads CASSLWRLARGGETQYF. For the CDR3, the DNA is TGTGCCAGCAGCTTGTGGCGACTAGCGCGTGGGGGAGAGACCCAGTACTTC.

The CDR3 loop is CASSKRESNYGYTF. The CDR3 nucleotides read TGTGCCAGTAGTAAAAGGGAATCTAACTATGGCTACACCTTC. This chain joins TRBV19 and TRBJ1-2; unclear D gene. Germline-derived CDR1 and CDR2 are LNHDA and SQIVND (reference sequence). Trimming stripped 4 bases from V and 0 bases from J, with 9 bases between. CDR3 length: 14 amino acids. Drawing the rest from reference TRBV19 and TRBJ1-2, the complete variable domain is DGGITQSPKYLFRKEGQNVTLSCEQNLNHDAMYWYRQDPGQGLRLIYYSQIVNDFQKGDIAEGYSVSREKKESFPLTVTSAQKNPTAFYLCASSKRESNYGYTFGSGTRLTVV.

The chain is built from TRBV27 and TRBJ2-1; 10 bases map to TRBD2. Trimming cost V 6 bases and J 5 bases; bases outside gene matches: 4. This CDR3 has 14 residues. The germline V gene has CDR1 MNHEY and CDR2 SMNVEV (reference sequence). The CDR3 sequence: CASRPSGSNNEQFF. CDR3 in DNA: TGTGCCAGCAGACCTAGCGGGAGCAACAATGAGCAGTTCTTC.

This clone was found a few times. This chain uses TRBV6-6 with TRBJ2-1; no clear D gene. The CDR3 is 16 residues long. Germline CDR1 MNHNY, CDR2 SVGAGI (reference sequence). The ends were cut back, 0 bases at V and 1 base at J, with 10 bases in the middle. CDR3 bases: TGTGCCAGCAGTTACTCGGCCAGACATTCCTACAATGAGCAGTTCTTC. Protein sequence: CASSYSARHSYNEQFF.

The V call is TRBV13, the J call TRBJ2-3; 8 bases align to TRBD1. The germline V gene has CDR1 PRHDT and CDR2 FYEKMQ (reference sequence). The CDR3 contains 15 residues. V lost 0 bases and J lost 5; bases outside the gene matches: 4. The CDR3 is CASSLGQGAVDTQYF. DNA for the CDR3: TGTGCCAGCAGCTTAGGCCAGGGGGCGGTAGATACGCAGTATTTT.

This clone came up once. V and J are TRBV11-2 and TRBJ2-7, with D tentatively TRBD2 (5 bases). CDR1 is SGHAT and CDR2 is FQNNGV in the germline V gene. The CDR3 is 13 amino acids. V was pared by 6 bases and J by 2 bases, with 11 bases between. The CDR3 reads CASSPGLTYEQYF. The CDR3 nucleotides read TGTGCCAGCAGTCCTGGACTGACCTACGAGCAGTACTTC.

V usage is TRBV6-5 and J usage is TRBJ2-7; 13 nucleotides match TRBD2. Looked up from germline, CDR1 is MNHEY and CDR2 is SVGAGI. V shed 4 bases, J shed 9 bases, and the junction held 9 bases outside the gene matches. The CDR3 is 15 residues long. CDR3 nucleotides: TGTGCCAGCAGTTTTGGGACTAGCGGGGATCTGAGGCAGTACTTC. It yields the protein CASSFGTSGDLRQYF.

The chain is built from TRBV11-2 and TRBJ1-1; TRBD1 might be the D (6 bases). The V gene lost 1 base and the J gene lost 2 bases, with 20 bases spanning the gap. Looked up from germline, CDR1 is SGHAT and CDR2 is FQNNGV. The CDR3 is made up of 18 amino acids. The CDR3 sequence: CASSLGSGGEGRNTEAFF. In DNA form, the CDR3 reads TGTGCCAGCAGCTTAGGTTCTGGGGGCGAGGGAAGAAACACTGAAGCTTTCTTT.

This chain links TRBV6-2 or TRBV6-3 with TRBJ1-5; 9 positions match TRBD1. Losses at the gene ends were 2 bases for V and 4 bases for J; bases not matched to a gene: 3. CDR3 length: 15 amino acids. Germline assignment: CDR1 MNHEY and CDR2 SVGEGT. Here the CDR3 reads CASSYQGQGNQPQHF. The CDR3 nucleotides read TGTGCCAGCAGTTACCAGGGACAGGGAAATCAGCCCCAGCATTTT.

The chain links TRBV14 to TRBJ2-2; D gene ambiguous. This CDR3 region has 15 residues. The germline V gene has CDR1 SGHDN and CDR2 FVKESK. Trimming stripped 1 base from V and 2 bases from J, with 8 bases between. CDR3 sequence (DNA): TGTGCCAGCAGCCAAGGGAACCCTAACACCGGGGAGCTGTTTTTT. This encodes CASSQGNPNTGELFF.

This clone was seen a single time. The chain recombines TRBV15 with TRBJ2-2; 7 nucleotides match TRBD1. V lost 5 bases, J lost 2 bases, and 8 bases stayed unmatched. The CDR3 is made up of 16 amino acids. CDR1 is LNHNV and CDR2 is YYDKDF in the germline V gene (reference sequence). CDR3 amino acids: CATSVKGQINTGELFF. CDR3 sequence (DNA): TGTGCCACCAGCGTAAAGGGACAGATTAACACCGGGGAGCTGTTTTTT.

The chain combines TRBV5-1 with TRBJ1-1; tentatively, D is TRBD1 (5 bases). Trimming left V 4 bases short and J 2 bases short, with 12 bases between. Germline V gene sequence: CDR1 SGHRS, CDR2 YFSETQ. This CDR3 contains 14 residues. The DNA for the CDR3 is TGCGCCAGCAGCGTGCAGGGCTTCAACACTGAAGCTTTCTTT. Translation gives CASSVQGFNTEAFF.

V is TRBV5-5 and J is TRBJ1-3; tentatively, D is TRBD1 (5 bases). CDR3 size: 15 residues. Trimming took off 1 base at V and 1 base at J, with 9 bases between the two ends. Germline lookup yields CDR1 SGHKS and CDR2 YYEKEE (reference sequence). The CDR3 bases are TGTGCCAGCAGCTTGTGGGGGATTTCTGGAAACACCATATATTTT. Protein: CASSLWGISGNTIYF. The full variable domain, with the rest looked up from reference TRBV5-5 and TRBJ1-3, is DAGVTQSPTHLIKTRGQQVTLRCSPISGHKSVSWYQQVLGQGPQFIFQYYEKEERGRGNFPDRFSARQFPNYSSELNVNALLLGDSALYLCASSLWGISGNTIYFGEGSWLTVV.

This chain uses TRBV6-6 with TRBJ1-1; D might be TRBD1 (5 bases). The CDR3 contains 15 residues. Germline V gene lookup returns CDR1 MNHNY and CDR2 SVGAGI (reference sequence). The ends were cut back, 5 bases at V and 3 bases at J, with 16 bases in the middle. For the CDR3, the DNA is TGTGCCAGCAGTACCCAGGGAATTTGGGACACTGAAGCTTTCTTT. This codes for CASSTQGIWDTEAFF.

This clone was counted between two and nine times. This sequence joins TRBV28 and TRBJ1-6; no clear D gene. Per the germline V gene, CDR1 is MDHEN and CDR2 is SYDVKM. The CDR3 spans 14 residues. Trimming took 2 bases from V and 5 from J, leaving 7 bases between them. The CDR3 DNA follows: TGTGCCAGCAGTTTAGTCGTAAATAATTCACCCCTCCACTTT. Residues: CASSLVVNNSPLHF.

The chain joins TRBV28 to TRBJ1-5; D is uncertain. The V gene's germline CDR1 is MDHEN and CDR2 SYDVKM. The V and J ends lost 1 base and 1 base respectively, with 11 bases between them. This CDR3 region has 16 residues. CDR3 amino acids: CASSLLSRMSNQPQHF. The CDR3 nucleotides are TGTGCCAGCAGTTTATTGTCCAGGATGAGCAATCAGCCCCAGCATTTT.

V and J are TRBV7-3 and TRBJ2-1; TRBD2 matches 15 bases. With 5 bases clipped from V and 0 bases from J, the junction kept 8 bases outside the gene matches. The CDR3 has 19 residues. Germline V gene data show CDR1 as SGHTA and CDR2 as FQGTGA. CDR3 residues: CASSTGLAGGPSSYNEQFF. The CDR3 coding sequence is TGTGCCAGCAGCACGGGACTAGCGGGAGGACCTAGCTCCTACAATGAGCAGTTCTTC.

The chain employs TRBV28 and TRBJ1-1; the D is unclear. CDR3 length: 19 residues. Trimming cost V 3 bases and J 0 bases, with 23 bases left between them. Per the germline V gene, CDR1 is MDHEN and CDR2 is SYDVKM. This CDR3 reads CASSFPLIGPGSLNTEAFF. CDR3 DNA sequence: TGTGCCAGCAGTTTCCCTTTGATCGGCCCGGGCAGTCTGAACACTGAAGCTTTCTTT.

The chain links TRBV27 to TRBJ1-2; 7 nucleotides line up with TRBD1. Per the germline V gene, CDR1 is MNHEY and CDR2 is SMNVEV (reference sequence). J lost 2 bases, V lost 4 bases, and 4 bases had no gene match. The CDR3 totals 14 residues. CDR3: CASSWRQGNYGYTF. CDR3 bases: TGTGCCAGCAGTTGGAGACAGGGAAACTATGGCTACACCTTC.

The CDR3 nucleotides are TGTGCCAGCAGCGTAGCGGATGGAGCCAAAAACATTCAGTACTTC. This sequence encodes CASSVADGAKNIQYF. The chain links TRBV9 to TRBJ2-4; D gene ambiguous. The CDR3 extends over 15 amino acids. The V gene lost 0 bases and the J gene lost 0 bases, with 7 bases spanning the gap. From germline, CDR1 is SGDLS and CDR2 YYNGEE.

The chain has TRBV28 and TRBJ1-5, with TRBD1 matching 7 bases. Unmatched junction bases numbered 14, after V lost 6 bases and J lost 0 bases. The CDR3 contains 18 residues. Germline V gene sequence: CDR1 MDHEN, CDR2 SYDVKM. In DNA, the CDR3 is TGTGCCAGCAGCGATGGGCAGGGGGTAACCTATAGCAATCAGCCCCAGCATTTT. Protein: CASSDGQGVTYSNQPQHF.

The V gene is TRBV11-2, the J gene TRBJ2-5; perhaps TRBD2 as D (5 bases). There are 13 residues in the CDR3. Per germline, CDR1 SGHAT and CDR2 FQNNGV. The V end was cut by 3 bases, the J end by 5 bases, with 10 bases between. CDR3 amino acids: CASSFPSTETQYF. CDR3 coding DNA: TGTGCCAGCAGCTTCCCTAGCACTGAGACCCAGTACTTC.

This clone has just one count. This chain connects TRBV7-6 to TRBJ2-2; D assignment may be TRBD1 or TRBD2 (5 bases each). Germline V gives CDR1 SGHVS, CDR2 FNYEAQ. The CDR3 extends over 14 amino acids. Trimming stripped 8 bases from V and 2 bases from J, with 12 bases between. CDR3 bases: TGTGCCAGCCGAGGGGTCATAAACACCGGGGAGCTGTTTTTT. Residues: CASRGVINTGELFF.

CDR3 DNA: TGTGCCATCAGTTATACAGGGGGCTCTGGAAACACCATATATTTT. Translated, it gives CAISYTGGSGNTIYF. V is TRBV10-3 and J is TRBJ1-3, with TRBD1 matching over 8 bases. V dropped 5 bases and J dropped 0; count of bases not matched to a gene: 3. This CDR3 comprises 15 residues. CDR1 and CDR2 from the germline V gene are ENHRY and SYGVKD.

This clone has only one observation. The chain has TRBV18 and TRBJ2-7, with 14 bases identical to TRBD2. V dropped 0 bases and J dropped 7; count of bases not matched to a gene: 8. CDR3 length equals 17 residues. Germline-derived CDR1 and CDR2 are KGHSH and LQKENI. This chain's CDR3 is CASSPPVGLAGGSEQYF. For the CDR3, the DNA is TGTGCCAGCTCACCACCGGTCGGACTAGCGGGAGGATCGGAGCAGTACTTC. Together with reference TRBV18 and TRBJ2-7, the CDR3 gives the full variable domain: NAGVMQNPRHLVRRRGQEARLRCSPMKGHSHVYWYRQLPEEGLKFMVYLQKENIIDESGMPKERFSAEFPKEGPSILRIQQVVRGDSAAYFCASSPPVGLAGGSEQYFGPGTRLTVT.